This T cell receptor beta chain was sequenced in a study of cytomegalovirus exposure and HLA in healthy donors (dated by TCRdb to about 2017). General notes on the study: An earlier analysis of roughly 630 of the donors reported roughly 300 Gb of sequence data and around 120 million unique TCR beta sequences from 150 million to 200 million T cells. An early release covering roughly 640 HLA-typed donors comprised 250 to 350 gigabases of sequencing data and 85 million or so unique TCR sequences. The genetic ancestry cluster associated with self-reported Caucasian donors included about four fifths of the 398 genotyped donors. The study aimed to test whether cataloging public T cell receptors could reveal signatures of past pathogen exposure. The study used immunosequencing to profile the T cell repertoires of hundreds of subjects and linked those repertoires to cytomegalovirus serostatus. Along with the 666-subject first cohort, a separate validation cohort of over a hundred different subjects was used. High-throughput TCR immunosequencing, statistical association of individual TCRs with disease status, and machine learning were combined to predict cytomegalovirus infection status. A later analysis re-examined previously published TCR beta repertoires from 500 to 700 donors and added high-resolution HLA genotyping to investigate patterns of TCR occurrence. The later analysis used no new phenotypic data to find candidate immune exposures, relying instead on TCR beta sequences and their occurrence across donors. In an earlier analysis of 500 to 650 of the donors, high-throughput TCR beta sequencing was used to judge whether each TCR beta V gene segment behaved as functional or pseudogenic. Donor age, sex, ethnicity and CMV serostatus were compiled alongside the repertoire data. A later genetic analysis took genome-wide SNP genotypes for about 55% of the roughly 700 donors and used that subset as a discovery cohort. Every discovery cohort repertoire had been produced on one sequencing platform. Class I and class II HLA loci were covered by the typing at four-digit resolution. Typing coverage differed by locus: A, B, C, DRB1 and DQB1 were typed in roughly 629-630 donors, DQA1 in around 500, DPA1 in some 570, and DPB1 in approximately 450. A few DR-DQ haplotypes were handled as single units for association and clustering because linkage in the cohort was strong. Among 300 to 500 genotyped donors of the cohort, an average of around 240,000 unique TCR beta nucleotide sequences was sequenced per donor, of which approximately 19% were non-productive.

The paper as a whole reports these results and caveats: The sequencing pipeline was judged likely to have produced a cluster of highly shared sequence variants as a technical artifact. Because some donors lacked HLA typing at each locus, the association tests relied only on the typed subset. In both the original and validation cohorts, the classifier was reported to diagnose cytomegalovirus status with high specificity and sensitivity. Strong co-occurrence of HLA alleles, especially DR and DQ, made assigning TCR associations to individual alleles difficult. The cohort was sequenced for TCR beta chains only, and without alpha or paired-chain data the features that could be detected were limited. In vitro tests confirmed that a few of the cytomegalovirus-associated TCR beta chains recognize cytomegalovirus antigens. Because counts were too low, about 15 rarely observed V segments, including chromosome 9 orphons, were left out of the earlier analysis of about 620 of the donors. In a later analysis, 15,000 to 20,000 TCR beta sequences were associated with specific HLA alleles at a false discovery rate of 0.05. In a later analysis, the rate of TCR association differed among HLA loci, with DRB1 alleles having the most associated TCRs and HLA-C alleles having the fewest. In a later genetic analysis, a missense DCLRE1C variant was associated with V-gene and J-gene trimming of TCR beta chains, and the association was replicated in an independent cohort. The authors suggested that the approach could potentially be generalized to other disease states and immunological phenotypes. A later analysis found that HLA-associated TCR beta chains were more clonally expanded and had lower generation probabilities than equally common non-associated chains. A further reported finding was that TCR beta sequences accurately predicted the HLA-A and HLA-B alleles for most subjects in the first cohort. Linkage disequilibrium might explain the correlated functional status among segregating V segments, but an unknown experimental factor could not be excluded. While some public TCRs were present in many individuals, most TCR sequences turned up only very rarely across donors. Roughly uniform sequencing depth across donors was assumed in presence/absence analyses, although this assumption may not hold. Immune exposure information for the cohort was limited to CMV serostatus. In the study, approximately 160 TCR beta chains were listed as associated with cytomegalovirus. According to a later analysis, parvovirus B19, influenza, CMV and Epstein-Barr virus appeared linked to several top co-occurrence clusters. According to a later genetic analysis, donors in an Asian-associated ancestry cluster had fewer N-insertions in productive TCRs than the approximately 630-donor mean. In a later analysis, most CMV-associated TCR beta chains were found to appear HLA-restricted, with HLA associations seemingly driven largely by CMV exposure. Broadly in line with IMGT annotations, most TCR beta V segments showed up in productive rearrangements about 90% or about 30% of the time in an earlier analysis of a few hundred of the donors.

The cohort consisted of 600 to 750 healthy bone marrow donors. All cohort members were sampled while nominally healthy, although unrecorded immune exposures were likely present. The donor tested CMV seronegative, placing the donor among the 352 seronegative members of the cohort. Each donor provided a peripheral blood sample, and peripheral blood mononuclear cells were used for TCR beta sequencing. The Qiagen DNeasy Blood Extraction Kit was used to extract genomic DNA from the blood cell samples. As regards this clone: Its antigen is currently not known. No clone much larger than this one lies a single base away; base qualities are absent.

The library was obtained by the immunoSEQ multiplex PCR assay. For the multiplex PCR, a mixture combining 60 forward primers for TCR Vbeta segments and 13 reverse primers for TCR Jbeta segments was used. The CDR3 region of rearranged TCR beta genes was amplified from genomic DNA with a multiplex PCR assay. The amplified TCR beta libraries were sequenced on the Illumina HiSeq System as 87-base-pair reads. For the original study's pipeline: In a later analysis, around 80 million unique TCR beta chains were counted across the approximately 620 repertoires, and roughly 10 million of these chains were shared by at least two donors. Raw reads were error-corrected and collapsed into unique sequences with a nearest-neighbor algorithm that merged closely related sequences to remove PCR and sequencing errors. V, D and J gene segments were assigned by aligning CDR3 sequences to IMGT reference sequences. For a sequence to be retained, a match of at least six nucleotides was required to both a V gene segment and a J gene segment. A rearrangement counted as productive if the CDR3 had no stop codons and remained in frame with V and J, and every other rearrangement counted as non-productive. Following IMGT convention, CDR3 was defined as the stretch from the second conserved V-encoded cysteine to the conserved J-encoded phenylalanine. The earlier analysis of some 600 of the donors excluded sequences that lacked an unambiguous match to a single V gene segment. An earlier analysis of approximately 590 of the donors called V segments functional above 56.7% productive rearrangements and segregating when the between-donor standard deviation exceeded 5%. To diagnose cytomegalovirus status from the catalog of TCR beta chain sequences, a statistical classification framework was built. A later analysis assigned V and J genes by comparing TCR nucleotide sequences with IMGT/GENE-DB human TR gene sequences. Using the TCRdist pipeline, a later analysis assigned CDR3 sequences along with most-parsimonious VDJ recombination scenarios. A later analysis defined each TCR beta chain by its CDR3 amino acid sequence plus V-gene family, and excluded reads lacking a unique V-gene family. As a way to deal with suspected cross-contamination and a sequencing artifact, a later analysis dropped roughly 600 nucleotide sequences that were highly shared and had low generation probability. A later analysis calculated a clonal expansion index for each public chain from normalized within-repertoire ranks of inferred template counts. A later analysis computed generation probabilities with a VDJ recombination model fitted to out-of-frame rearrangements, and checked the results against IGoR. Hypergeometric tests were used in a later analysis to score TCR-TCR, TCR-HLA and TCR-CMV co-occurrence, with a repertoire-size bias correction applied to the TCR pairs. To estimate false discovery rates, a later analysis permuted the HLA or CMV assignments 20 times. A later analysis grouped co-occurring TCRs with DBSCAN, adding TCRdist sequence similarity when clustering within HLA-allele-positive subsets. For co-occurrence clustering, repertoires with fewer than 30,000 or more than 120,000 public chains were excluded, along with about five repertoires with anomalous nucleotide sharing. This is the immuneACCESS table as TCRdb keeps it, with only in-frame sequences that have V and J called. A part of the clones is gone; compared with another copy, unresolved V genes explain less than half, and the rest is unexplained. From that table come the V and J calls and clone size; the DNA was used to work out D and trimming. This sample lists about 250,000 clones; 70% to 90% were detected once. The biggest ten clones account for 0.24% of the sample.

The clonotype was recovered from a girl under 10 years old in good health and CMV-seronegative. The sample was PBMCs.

The sequenced DNA: TGTGCCAGCAGTGCCAGGGGGCGCCCGGAAAAACTGTTTTTT. This codes for CASSARGRPEKLFF. Here the chain combines TRBV27 and TRBJ1-4; 8 bases in the junction line up with TRBD1. The CDR1 and CDR2 encoded by the germline V gene (reference sequence) are MNHEY and SMNVEV. The germline V and J ends show losses of 5 bases and 8 bases respectively, and no gene match explains 7 bases of the junction. The CDR3 covers 14 residues, taking in both the cysteine and the phenylalanine. The entry retains the CDR3 DNA only, 42 bases that are in frame from base 1.